The following is a T cell receptor (beta chain) sequence with its context. The sample belongs to a study of blood T cell repertoires in COVID-19. This CDR3 is 16 amino acids long. V gave up 5 bases and J gave up 0 bases; unmatched junction bases: 3. CDR1 and CDR2 (germline): SEHNR, FQNEAQ (reference sequence). Original data processing: Reference gene primer amplification yielded estimated nucleated cell counts. TCRdb's table, derived via immunoSEQ multiplex PCR, lists solely in-frame clones and lacks some. That table supplies the V and J calls and clone size; D and trimming were determined from the DNA. The table includes around 250,000 clones, 85% to 90% detected once.

The receptor comes from a woman under 40 with acute COVID-19. The sample consisted of PBMCs or T cells enriched from blood (not recorded which). The genes are TRBV7-9 and TRBJ2-6; 8 bases map to TRBD1. DNA of the CDR3: TGTGCCAGCAGCCGGACAGGGAGCTCTGGGGCCAACGTCCTGACTTTC. Its protein product is CASSRTGSSGANVLTF.